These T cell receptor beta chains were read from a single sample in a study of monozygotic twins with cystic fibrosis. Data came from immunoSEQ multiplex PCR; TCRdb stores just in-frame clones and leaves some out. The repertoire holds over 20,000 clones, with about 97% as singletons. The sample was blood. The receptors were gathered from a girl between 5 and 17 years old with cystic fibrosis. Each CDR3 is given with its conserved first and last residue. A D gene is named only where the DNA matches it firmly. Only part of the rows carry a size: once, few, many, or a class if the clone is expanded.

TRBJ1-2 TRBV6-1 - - CASSKQSEFNYGYTF TGTGCCAGCAGTAAACAGTCAGAGTTTAACTATGGCTACACCTTC
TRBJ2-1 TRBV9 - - CASSVSRLSYNEQFF TGTGCCAGCAGCGTAAGCAGACTCTCCTACAATGAGCAGTTCTTC
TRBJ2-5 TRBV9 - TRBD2 CASSVGGLSASGGQETQYF TGTGCCAGCAGCGTAGGGGGGCTATCGGCTAGCGGGGGTCAAGAGACCCAGTACTTC
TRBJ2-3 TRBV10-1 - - CASSESTVTDTQYF TGCGCCAGCAGTGAGTCGACAGTCACGGATACGCAGTATTTT
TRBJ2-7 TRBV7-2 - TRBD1 CASSPDRGPLEQYF TGTGCCAGCAGCCCCGACAGGGGGCCCCTCGAGCAGTACTTC
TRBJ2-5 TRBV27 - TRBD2 CASSFTGGRETQYF TGTGCCAGCAGTTTTACGGGGGGAAGAGAGACCCAGTACTTC
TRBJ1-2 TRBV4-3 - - CASSPGTGINYGYTF TGCGCCAGCAGCCCCGGGACGGGGATTAACTATGGCTACACCTTC
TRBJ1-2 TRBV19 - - CASSSGVAYGYTF TGTGCCAGTAGCTCAGGGGTGGCGTATGGCTACACCTTC
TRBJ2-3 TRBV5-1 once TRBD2 CASSFGGRATDTQYF TGCGCCAGCAGCTTCGGCGGGAGGGCCACAGATACGCAGTATTTT
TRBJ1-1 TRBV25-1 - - CASSVSADTEAFF TGTGCCAGCAGTGTGAGTGCAGACACTGAAGCTTTCTTT
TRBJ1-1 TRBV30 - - CAWSVHRRQNEAFF TGTGCCTGGAGTGTACATCGGAGACAGAATGAAGCTTTCTTT
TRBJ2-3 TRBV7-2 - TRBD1 CASSQGADTQYF TGTGCCAGCAGCCAGGGGGCAGATACGCAGTATTTT
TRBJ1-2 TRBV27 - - CASTKTPRNSGYTF TGTGCCAGCACAAAAACCCCCAGGAACTCGGGCTACACCTTC
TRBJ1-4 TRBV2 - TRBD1 CASRRGQGATNEKLFF TGTGCCAGCAGGAGAGGCCAGGGGGCAACTAATGAAAAACTGTTTTTT
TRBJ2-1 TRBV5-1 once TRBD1 CASSSSRQGTYNEQFF TGCGCCAGCAGCTCAAGCAGACAGGGAACCTACAATGAGCAGTTCTTC
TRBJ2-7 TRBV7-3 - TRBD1 CASSRKGQPRWVGYEQYF TGTGCCAGCAGCAGAAAGGGACAGCCAAGATGGGTGGGCTACGAGCAGTACTTC
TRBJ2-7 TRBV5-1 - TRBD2 CASSLGGLAGGLPSYEQYF TGCGCCAGCAGCTTGGGGGGACTAGCGGGAGGGCTCCCTTCCTACGAGCAGTACTTC
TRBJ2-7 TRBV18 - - CASSPSHRLGDEQYF TGTGCCAGCTCACCAAGCCACAGACTTGGAGACGAGCAGTACTTC
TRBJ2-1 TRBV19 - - CASSHALADEQFF TGTGCCAGCAGTCACGCGTTGGCAGATGAGCAGTTCTTC
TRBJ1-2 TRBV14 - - CASSQNMAGYGYTF TGTGCCAGCAGCCAAAATATGGCAGGCTATGGCTACACCTTC
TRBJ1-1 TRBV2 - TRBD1 CASSEQGASEAFF TGTGCCAGCAGTGAACAGGGGGCTTCTGAAGCTTTCTTT
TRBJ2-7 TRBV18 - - CASSPPASYEQYF TGTGCCAGCTCACCACCCGCCTCCTACGAGCAGTACTTC
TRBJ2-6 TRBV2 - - CASTRGGANVLTF TGTGCCAGCACGAGGGGTGGGGCCAACGTCCTGACTTTC
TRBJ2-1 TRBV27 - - CASSPKTASSYNEQFF TGTGCCAGCAGCCCTAAGACAGCCTCCTCCTACAATGAGCAGTTCTTC
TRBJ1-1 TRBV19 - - CASSIGRGLHMNTEAFF TGTGCCAGTAGTATCGGTAGAGGACTCCACATGAACACTGAAGCTTTCTTT
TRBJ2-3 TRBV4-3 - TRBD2 CASSQATSGTDTQYF TGCGCCAGCAGCCAAGCGACTAGCGGCACAGATACGCAGTATTTT
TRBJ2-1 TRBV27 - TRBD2 CASSFGTTASFQFF TGTGCCAGCAGTTTTGGGACTACAGCTAGTTTTCAGTTCTTC
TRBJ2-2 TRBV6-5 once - CASRHPLGPTGELFF TGTGCCAGCAGGCACCCCTTAGGGCCCACCGGGGAGCTGTTTTTT